This entry describes one T cell receptor (beta chain). Antigen specificity is unknown. This sample is drawn from a study of a mutant IDH1 vaccine in newly diagnosed glioma. Indicated time point: week 47, end of study. Topical imiquimod was applied with each vaccine dose, which held 300 ug of mutant IDH1 20-mer peptide. Repertoires were generated with immunoSEQ multiplex PCR, while TCRdb's copy carries only in-frame clones and drops some. The sample shows approximately 60,000 clones, over 80% of them seen only once. The CDR3 spans 16 residues. Germline V gene lookup returns CDR1 SGDLS and CDR2 YYNGEE. V shed 0 bases, J shed 4 bases, and the junction held 10 bases outside the gene matches.

The origin of this receptor is a woman between 45 and 65 years old with glioma. Sequences were derived from PBMCs, sampled from a glioma patient whose treatment included an IDH1 peptide vaccine. The V call is TRBV9, the J call TRBJ2-7; 7 nucleotides match TRBD1. CDR3 nucleotide sequence: TGTGCCAGCAGCGTAGCCCCGGACAGGAGATCTTACGAGCAGTACTTC. Translating gives CASSVAPDRRSYEQYF.